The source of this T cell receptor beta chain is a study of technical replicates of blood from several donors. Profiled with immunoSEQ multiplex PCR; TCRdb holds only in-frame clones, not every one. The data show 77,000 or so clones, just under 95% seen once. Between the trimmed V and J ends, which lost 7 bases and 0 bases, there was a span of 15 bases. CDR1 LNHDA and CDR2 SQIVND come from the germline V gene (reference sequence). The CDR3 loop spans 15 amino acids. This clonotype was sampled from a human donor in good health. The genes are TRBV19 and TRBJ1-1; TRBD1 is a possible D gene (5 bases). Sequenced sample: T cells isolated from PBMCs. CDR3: CASNPRGGMNTEAFF. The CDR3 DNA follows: TGTGCCAGTAACCCTCGGGGGGGTATGAACACTGAAGCTTTCTTT.